The clone carrying this TCR beta chain appeared a few times. Antigen specificity is unknown. Template-switch 5'RACE cDNA synthesis added a 10-nucleotide unique molecular identifier. TCRdb itself ran the 5' RACE reads through MiXCR, one entry per CDR3 protein. The data show roughly 48,000 distinct CDR3 sequences, about 12% seen once. The sample belongs to a study of neurological immune-mediated disorders. Whole-study findings and limits: HTLV-1-associated myelopathy had the most TCR clonal expansion, while multiple sclerosis had the least, a level that fell below healthy controls.

V trimming: 6 bases; J trimming: 8 bases; junction bases outside the gene matches: 9. The CDR3 has 13 residues. Germline V CDR1 and CDR2: WNHNN, SYGVQD (reference sequence). The time point: longitudinal time-point 3. The starting material, 2 million PBMCs stored at -80 C, gave rise to the unsorted libraries. This receptor was obtained from a male donor with HTLV-1-associated myelopathy (HAM/TSP). The sequencing input was PBMCs. J is TRBJ1-2 and V is TRBV10-1; 7 bases map to TRBD1. The CDR3: CASRDRRRGGYTF. CDR3 in DNA: TGCGCCAGCAGGGACAGGCGTCGGGGAGGCTACACCTTC.